This T cell receptor (beta chain) was documented in a study of OX40 agonist ivuxolimab in advanced cancers. Regarding the study as a whole: Among the lowest peripheral clonal expansion occurred in 0.1-3.0 mg/kg partial responders.

With regard to this clone: Antigen unknown.

Data came from immunoSEQ multiplex PCR; TCRdb stores just in-frame clones and leaves some out. This sample has around 77,000 clones, with more than 80% found just once. Individuals having autoimmune disease history or systemic immunosuppression were not enrolled. Blood specimens came from baseline, cycle 4 day 1, and cycle 7 day 1. The CDR3 spans 15 residues. Between the trimmed V and J ends, which lost 10 bases and 1 base, there was a span of 20 bases. From germline, CDR1 is SNHLY and CDR2 FYNNEI. V gene TRBV2 combines with J gene TRBJ2-7, with D unclear. Sequencing was performed on CD4+ or CD8+ T cells sorted from blood, taken in a trial of the OX40 agonist ivuxolimab. The sequence was collected from an adult with an advanced solid tumor such as melanoma, head and neck, liver or kidney cancer. CDR3 protein: CATAPRPAKSYEQYF. DNA for the CDR3: TGTGCCACCGCCCCTAGACCGGCGAAATCCTACGAGCAGTACTTC.